This T cell receptor (beta chain) was captured by sequencing in a study of blood T cells in healthy people across ages. The length of the CDR3 is 15 residues. Trimming cost V 4 bases and J 1 base, with 13 bases left between them. Germline lookup yields CDR1 MNHEY and CDR2 SMNVEV (reference sequence). Drawn from each donor were approximately 9.5 milliliters of peripheral blood. It was with a sample-barcoded 5' primer and a J-beta primer mix that a second PCR of about 6 to 12 cycles was run. TCRdb called the 5' RACE reads again in MiXCR, with one record for every CDR3 protein. Here the sample spans about 590,000 distinct CDR3 sequences, about 30% being singletons.

The receptor was isolated from a woman aged 80 or older in good health. This chain connects TRBV27 to TRBJ1-1; no definite D call. Source material: blood. This CDR3 is CASSSLGVRNTEAFF. CDR3 nucleotide sequence: TGTGCCAGCAGTTCCCTGGGAGTGAGGAACACTGAAGCTTTCTTT.